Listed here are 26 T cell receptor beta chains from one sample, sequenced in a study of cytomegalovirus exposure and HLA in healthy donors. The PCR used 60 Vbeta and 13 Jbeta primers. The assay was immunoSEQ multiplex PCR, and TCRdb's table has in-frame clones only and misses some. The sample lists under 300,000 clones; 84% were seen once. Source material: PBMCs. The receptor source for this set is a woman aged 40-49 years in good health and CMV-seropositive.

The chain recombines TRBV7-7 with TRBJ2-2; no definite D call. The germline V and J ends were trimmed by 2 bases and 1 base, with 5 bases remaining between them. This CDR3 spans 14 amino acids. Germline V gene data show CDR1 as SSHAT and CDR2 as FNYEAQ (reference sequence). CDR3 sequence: CASSLTGNTGELFF. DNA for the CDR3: TGTGCCAGCAGCTTAACCGGGAACACCGGGGAGCTGTTTTTT.

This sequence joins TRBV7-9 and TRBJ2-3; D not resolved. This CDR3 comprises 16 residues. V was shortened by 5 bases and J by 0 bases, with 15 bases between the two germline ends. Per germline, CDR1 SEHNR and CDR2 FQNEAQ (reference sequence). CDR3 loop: CASSPTGGTSTDTQYF. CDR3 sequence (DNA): TGTGCCAGCAGCCCCACCGGCGGAACTAGCACAGATACGCAGTATTTT.

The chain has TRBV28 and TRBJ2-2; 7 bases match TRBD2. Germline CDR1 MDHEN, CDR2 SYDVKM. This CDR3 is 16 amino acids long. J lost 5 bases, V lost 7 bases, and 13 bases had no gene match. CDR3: CASTRREPSSTGELFF. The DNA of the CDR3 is TGTGCCAGCACCCGGCGGGAGCCCTCGTCGACCGGGGAGCTGTTTTTT.

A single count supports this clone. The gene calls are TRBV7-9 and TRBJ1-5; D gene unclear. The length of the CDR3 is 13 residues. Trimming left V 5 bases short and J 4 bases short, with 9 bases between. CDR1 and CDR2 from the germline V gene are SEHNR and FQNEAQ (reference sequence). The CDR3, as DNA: TGTGCCAGCAGCCCCGGGGTTAATCAGCCCCAGCATTTT. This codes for CASSPGVNQPQHF.

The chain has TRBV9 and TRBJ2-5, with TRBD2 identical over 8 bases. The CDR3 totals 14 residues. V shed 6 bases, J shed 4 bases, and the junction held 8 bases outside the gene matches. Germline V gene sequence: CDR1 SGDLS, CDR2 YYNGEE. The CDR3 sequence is CASTTSGGGETQYF. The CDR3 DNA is TGTGCCAGCACTACCAGCGGGGGAGGAGAGACCCAGTACTTC.

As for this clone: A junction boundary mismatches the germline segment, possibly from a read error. CDR3 in DNA: TGTGCTAGCAGCTTAGCGGGAGTTTCTGGGAGCACCGGGGAGCTGTTTTTT. This codes for CASSLAGVSGSTGELFF. V and J are TRBV7-7 and TRBJ2-2; 9 bases match TRBD2. Germline CDR1 reads SSHAT; CDR2 reads FNYEAQ (reference sequence). This CDR3 has 17 residues.

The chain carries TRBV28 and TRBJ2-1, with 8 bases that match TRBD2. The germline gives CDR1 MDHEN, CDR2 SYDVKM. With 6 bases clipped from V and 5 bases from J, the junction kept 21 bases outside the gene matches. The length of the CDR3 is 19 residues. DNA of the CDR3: TGTGCCAGCAGCAGGGACGGCCGCGAGTCGGGAGGGCCCAACAATGAGCAGTTCTTC. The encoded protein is CASSRDGRESGGPNNEQFF.

The CDR3 DNA reads TGTGCCAGCAGCTTTGACAGGGTTCCCTACGAGCAGTACTTC. It specifies CASSFDRVPYEQYF. V gene TRBV7-2 combines with J gene TRBJ2-7; 7 nucleotides line up with TRBD1. This CDR3 has 14 amino acids. Germline V gene lookup returns CDR1 SGHTA and CDR2 FQGNSA. Trimming at V came to 3 bases and at J to 2 bases, leaving 4 bases not matched to a gene.

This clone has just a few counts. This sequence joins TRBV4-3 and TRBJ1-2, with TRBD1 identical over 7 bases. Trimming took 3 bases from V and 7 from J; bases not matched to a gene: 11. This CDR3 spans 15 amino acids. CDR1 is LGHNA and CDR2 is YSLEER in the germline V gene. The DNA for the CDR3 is TGCGCCAGCAGCCAGTGGGACAGTGAACGCTCTGGCTACACCTTC. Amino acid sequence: CASSQWDSERSGYTF.

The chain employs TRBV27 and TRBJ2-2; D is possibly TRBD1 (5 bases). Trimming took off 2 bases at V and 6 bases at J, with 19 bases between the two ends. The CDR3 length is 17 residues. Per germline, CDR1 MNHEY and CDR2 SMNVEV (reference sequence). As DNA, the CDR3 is TGTGCCAGCAGTTTAATCGACAGTTTAGTGCGACCCGGGGAGCTGTTTTTT. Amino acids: CASSLIDSLVRPGELFF.

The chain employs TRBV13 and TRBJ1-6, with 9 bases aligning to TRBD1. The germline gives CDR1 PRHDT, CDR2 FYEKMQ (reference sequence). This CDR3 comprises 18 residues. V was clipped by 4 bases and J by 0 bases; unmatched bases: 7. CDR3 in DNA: TGTGCCAGCAGCTCCCGTAAGACAGGGGGCTCCTATAATTCACCCCTCCACTTT. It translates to CASSSRKTGGSYNSPLHF.

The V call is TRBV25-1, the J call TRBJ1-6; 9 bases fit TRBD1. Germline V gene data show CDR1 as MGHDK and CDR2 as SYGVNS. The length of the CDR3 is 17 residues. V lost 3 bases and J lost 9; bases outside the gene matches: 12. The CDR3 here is CASSDPGQGSPFSPLHF. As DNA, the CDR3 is TGTGCCAGCAGTGACCCCGGACAGGGGTCCCCTTTTTCACCCCTCCACTTT.

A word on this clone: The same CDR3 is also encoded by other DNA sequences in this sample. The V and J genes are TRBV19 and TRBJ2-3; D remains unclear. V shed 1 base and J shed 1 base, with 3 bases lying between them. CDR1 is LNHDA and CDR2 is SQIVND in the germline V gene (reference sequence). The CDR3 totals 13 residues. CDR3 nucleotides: TGTGCCAGTAGTATAGCGGGCACAGATACGCAGTATTTT. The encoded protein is CASSIAGTDTQYF.

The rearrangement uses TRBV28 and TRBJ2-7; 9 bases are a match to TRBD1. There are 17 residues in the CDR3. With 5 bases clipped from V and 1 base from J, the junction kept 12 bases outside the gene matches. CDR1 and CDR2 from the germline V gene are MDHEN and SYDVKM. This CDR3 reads CASSDLLTGQGSYEQYF. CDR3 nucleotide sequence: TGTGCCAGCAGTGATTTACTGACGGGACAGGGATCCTACGAGCAGTACTTC.

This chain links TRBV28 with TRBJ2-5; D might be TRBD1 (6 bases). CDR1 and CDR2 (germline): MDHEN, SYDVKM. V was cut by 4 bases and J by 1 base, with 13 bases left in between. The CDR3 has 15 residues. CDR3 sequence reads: CASSSSGQTQETQYF. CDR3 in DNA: TGTGCCAGCAGTTCGAGCGGACAGACCCAAGAGACCCAGTACTTC.

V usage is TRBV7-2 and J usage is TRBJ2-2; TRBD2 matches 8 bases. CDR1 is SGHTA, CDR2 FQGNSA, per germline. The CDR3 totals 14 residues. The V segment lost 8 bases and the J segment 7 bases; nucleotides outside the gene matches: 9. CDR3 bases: TGTGCCAGCGGGGCAGCGGGAGCCGTCGGGGAGCTGTTTTTT. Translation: CASGAAGAVGELFF.

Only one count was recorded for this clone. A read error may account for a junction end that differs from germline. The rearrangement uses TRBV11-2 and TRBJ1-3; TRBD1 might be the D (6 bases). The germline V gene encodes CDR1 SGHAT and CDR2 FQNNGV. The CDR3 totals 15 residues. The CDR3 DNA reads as TGTGCCAGCAGCATTCCAGGACAGACTGGAAGCACCATATATTTT. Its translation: CASSIPGQTGSTIYF.

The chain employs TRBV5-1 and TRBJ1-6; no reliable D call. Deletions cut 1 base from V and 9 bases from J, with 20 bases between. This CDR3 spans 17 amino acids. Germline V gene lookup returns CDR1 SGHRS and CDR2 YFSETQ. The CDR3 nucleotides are TGCGCCAGCAGCTTGAAAGGTGCGGAAGGAGGTCGTTCACCCCTCCACTTT. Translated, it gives CASSLKGAEGGRSPLHF.

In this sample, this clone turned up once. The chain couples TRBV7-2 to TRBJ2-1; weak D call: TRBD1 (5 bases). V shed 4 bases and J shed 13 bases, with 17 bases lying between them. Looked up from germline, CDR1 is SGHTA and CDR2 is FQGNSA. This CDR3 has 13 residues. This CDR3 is CASSSGPNRPQFF. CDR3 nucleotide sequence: TGTGCCAGCAGCTCAGGTCCCAACAGGCCCCAGTTCTTC.

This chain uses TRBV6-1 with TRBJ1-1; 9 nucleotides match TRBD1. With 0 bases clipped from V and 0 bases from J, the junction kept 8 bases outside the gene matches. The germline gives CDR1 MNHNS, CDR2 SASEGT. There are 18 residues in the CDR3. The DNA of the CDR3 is TGTGCCAGCAGTGAAGCGCTACAGGGGGCTTCGATGAACACTGAAGCTTTCTTT. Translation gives CASSEALQGASMNTEAFF.

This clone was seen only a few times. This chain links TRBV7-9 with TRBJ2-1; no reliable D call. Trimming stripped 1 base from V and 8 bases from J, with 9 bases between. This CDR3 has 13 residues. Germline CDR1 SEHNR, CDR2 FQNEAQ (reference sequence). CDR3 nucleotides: TGTGCCAGCAGCTTAGGTGTACGAGATGAGCAGTTCTTC. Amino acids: CASSLGVRDEQFF.

Here the CDR3 DNA reads TGTGCCAGTACCCTCGTAGCGGGAGAGGAGACCCAGTACTTC. It is translated as CASTLVAGEETQYF. The genes are TRBV19 and TRBJ2-5; 9 nucleotides agree with TRBD2. V gave up 7 bases and J gave up 5 bases; unmatched junction bases: 8. CDR1 LNHDA and CDR2 SQIVND come from the germline V gene (reference sequence). The CDR3 loop spans 14 amino acids.

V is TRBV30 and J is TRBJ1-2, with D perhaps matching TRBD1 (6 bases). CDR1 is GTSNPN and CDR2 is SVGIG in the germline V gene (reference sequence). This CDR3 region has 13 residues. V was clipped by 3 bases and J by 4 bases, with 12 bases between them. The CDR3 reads CAWSDTGTYGYTF. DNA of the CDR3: TGTGCCTGGAGCGATACAGGGACCTATGGCTACACCTTC.

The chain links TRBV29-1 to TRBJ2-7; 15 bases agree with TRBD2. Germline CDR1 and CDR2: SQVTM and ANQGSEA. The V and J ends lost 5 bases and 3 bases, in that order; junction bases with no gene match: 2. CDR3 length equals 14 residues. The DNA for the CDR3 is TGCAGCGTTTTGGGACTAGCGGGAGGCTACGAGCAGTACTTC. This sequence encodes CSVLGLAGGYEQYF.

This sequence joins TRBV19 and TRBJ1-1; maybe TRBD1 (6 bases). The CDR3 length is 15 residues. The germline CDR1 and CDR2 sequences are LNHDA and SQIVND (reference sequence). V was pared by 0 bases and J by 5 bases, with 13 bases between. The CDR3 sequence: CASSIDDSGETEAFF. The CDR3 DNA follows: TGTGCCAGTAGTATAGATGACTCAGGGGAGACTGAAGCTTTCTTT.

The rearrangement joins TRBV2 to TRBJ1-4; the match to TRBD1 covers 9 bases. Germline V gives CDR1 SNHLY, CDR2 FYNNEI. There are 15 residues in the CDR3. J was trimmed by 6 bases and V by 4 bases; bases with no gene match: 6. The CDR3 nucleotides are TGTGCCAGCAGTGGGGACAGGGTCAGATATGAAAAACTGTTTTTT. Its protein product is CASSGDRVRYEKLFF.